This is a list of T cell receptor beta chains from one sample in a study of cytomegalovirus exposure and HLA in healthy donors. Only in-frame clones appear in the TCRdb table, and some are missing; sequencing was by immunoSEQ multiplex PCR. The data hold about 140,000 clones, with around 73% observed a single time. The material sequenced was PBMCs. These receptors were obtained from a female donor in good health and CMV-seronegative. CDR3s leave out the opening cysteine and the closing phenylalanine or tryptophan.

j_call v_call cdr3_aa
TRBJ2-5 TRBV5-1 ASSSGVPGQETQY
TRBJ2-7 TRBV28 ASSLQGGQEQY
TRBJ2-3 TRBV7-2 ASSLDWQGGGTDTQY
TRBJ1-1 TRBV6-5 ASRLRAQGSTEAF
TRBJ2-3 TRBV28 ASSLTDTDTQY
TRBJ2-7 TRBV6-6 ASSRTGGRLGYEQY
TRBJ2-7 TRBV7-7 ASSLVGTSGEQY
TRBJ2-2 TRBV28 ASSPPPSGPNTGELF
TRBJ1-1 TRBV6-4 ASPLNRVGLCEEAF
TRBJ1-3 TRBV7-9 ASSLVQNTGNTIY
TRBJ1-1 TRBV7-6 ASSPGGQVSGEAF
TRBJ2-7 TRBV7-2 ASSLRTGDAPYEQY